One sample yielded the 32 T cell receptor beta chains listed below, sequenced in a study of T cell clonality in common variable immunodeficiency. Libraries were prepared by immunoSEQ multiplex PCR; TCRdb keeps only in-frame clonotypes and omits some of them. This repertoire lists approximately 20,000 clones without singletons; 2% to 2.5% sits in the top ten. Whole-study results and caveats: Fewer deletions and N-nucleotide insertions were reportedly seen in common variable immunodeficiency TCR beta sequences.

These TCRs' antigens remain unknown. Sequenced input: peripheral blood mononuclear cells. The receptors were gathered from a human donor with common variable immunodeficiency.

This clone showed up many times. The read ends 3 residues shy of where the CDR3 ends; the end is completed using the germline J gene. The chain combines TRBV9 with TRBJ1-1; D gene unclear. The CDR3 length is 15 residues. CDR1 and CDR2 (germline): SGDLS, YYNGEE. V was trimmed by 3 bases and J by 4 bases, leaving 16 bases between them. The CDR3: CASSARVLVSTEAFF. CDR3 DNA, as far as it was read: TGTGCCAGCAGCGCTCGGGTCCTCGTGAGCACTGAA.

This clone was detected ten times or more. The read gets to within 3 residues of the CDR3 end, and the germline J gene fills in the rest. This sequence joins TRBV7-8 and TRBJ1-2, with TRBD1 as a possible D gene (6 bases). The length of the CDR3 is 15 residues. Germline CDR1 and CDR2: SGHVS and FQNEAQ. The CDR3 loop reads CASSLESVNRDGYTF. The CDR3 bases that were read are TGTGCCAGCAGCTTAGAGTCGGTTAACAGGGACGGC.

This clone showed up many times. The observed sequence ends 3 residues before the CDR3 terminus, with the missing tail filled in from the germline J gene. V and J are TRBV5-1 and TRBJ2-7, with a weak D call TRBD1 (5 bases). Trimming cost V 0 bases and J 6 bases, with 13 bases left between them. Germline CDR1 and CDR2: SGHRS and YFSETQ. The CDR3 is made up of 14 amino acids. The CDR3 loop is CASSLDRSETEQYF. The CDR3 DNA, read in part, is TGCGCCAGCAGCTTGGACAGGTCGGAGACCGAG.

This clone has a count of ten or more. The read halts 3 residues ahead of the CDR3 end, with the missing end drawn from the germline J gene. The gene calls are TRBV12-3 or TRBV12-4 and TRBJ2-2; possible D gene TRBD1, 6 bases. The CDR3 runs 17 residues. Trimming removed 6 bases at V and 2 bases at J, with 19 bases between. The CDR3 sequence is CASSLDSTSPNTGELFF. The CDR3 DNA, read in part, is TGTGCCAGCAGCTTGGACAGTACTAGTCCTAACACCGGGGAG.

This clone was counted only a few times. From the germline J gene comes the end of the CDR3, since the read stops 3 residues before it. The chain uses TRBV5-1 and TRBJ1-1; 9 bases line up with TRBD1. Germline assignment: CDR1 SGHRS and CDR2 YFSETQ. This CDR3 region has 15 residues. The V segment lost 3 bases and the J segment 3 bases; nucleotides outside the gene matches: 6. The CDR3 bases that were read are TGCGCCAGCAGCTGGGGGGACAGGGATGACACTGAA. This gives the protein CASSWGDRDDTE. From start to end, the CDR3 is CASSWGDRDDTEAFF.

This clone was seen many times. The read gets to within 3 residues of the CDR3 end, and the germline J gene fills in the rest. The chain links TRBV20-1 to TRBJ2-7; possibly TRBD1 for D (5 bases). Germline V lookup: CDR1 DFQATT, CDR2 SNEGSKA (reference sequence). The CDR3 has 13 residues. The V end lost 4 bases, the J end lost 0 bases, and 10 bases lay between the germline ends. The CDR3 loop is CSAKARDSYEQYF. CDR3 DNA (partial): TGCAGTGCTAAGGCCAGGGACTCCTACGAG.

This clone was found many times. With the read ending 3 residues before the CDR3 end, the germline J gene is used to fill in that end. The chain recombines TRBV5-1 with TRBJ1-3, with D possibly being TRBD1 (5 bases). The germline V and J ends were trimmed by 0 bases and 4 bases, with 11 bases remaining between them. CDR3 length equals 15 residues. Germline CDR1 reads SGHRS; CDR2 reads YFSETQ. CDR3: CASSLVAGFGNTIYF. The sequenced part of the CDR3 DNA is TGCGCCAGCAGCTTGGTGGCAGGGTTCGGAAACACC.

This clone was seen a few times. Coverage ceases 3 residues before the CDR3 finishes, and the germline J gene fills in the end. J is TRBJ1-5 and V is TRBV5-5, with 10 bases matching TRBD1. Looked up from germline, CDR1 is SGHKS and CDR2 is YYEKEE (reference sequence). The trim removed 6 bases at V and 7 bases at J, leaving 10 bases unmatched. The CDR3 is made up of 15 amino acids. The CDR3 loop reads CASTPFGTGEQPQHF. CDR3 DNA (partial): TGTGCCAGCACCCCCTTTGGGACAGGGGAACAGCCC.

In its sample, this clone was seen many times. Read sequence stops 3 residues before the CDR3 end, and the germline J gene provides the missing end. The V and J genes are TRBV7-9 and TRBJ1-2, with D perhaps TRBD1 (5 bases). Germline assignment: CDR1 SEHNR and CDR2 FQNEAQ (reference sequence). Deletions cut 5 bases from V and 4 bases from J, with 8 bases between. This CDR3 has 12 amino acids. The sequenced CDR3 bases are TGTGCCAGCAGCCCGGACATCTATGGC. It yields the protein CASSPDIYG. The whole CDR3 protein reads CASSPDIYGYTF.

Many counts were recorded for this clone. The read stops 3 residues short of the end of the CDR3; the missing end is completed from the germline J gene. V is TRBV5-1 and J is TRBJ2-2, with D possibly being TRBD1 (5 bases). The CDR3 spans 16 residues. CDR1 is SGHRS and CDR2 is YFSETQ in the germline V gene. Between the trimmed V and J ends, which lost 0 bases and 4 bases, there was a span of 13 bases. The CDR3 reads CASSLGRQGSTGELFF. Incomplete CDR3 DNA: TGCGCCAGCAGCTTGGGTCGCCAGGGCAGCACCGGGGAG.

Remarks on this clone: The read ends 3 residues early relative to the CDR3; the germline J gene fills the gap. The chain has TRBV20-1 and TRBJ1-3; weak D call: TRBD1 (5 bases). Germline V gene lookup returns CDR1 DFQATT and CDR2 SNEGSKA (reference sequence). V was pared by 0 bases and J by 4 bases, with 10 bases between. The CDR3 is 14 amino acids. Partial CDR3 DNA: TGCAGTGCTAGAGATGGGGGGTCGGGAAACACC. Translation: CSARDGGSGNT. The full CDR3 reads CSARDGGSGNTIYF.

This clone came up many times. The read falls 3 residues short of the CDR3 end, and the missing part is taken from the germline J gene. The rearrangement uses TRBV7-3 and TRBJ2-3; D is perhaps TRBD2 (5 bases). Looked up from germline, CDR1 is SGHTA and CDR2 is FQGTGA. The CDR3 totals 15 residues. The V end lost 5 bases, the J end lost 2 bases, and 14 bases lay between the germline ends. CDR3 region: CASSAKRRPTDTQYF. CDR3 bases read: TGTGCCAGCAGCGCGAAGCGGAGGCCCACAGATACG.

Many counts were recorded for this clone. The read is 3 residues too short to cover the CDR3 end, so that end is filled in from the germline J gene. V and J are TRBV12-3 or TRBV12-4 and TRBJ2-5; perhaps TRBD2 as D (5 bases). V lost 6 bases and J lost 5, with 13 bases in between. The CDR3 contains 13 residues. CDR3 in amino acids: CASRRALGETQYF. The CDR3 bases that were read are TGTGCCAGCAGGCGGGCTCTGGGGGAGACC.

In this sample, this clone turned up many times. The CDR3 is cut off 3 residues early in the read; its end comes from the germline J gene. The chain carries TRBV7-9 and TRBJ1-1; maybe TRBD1 (6 bases). There are 13 residues in the CDR3. From germline, CDR1 is SEHNR and CDR2 FQNEAQ (reference sequence). CDR3 in amino acids: CASSPQQGREAFF. The CDR3 bases that were read are TGTGCCAGCAGCCCGCAACAGGGTAGGGAA.

The table lists this clone with many counts. The read finishes 3 residues shy of the CDR3 end, and the germline J gene is used to complete it. This chain joins TRBV10-3 and TRBJ2-7; 7 nucleotides match TRBD1. The CDR3 spans 17 residues. V was clipped by 0 bases and J by 4 bases; unmatched bases: 12. Looked up from germline, CDR1 is ENHRY and CDR2 is SYGVKD. The CDR3 DNA, read in part, is TGTGCCATCAGTGAGTCCGGAACGACAGGGAAGGGGTACGAG. Protein product: CAISESGTTGKGYE. Given in full, the CDR3 is CAISESGTTGKGYEQYF.

This clone was counted many times. The observed sequence ends 3 residues before the CDR3 terminus, with the missing tail filled in from the germline J gene. The chain recombines TRBV19 with TRBJ1-5; 7 nucleotides line up with TRBD1. The germline V gene has CDR1 LNHDA and CDR2 SQIVND (reference sequence). The V segment lost 7 bases and the J segment 4 bases; nucleotides outside the gene matches: 16. The CDR3 sequence is 17 residues long. This chain's CDR3 is CASMAQGVRAANQPQHF. Incomplete CDR3 DNA: TGTGCCAGTATGGCCCAGGGGGTCAGGGCTGCTAATCAGCCC. The entire variable domain, with the rest obtained from reference TRBV19 and TRBJ1-5, is as follows: DGGITQSPKYLFRKEGQNVTLSCEQNLNHDAMYWYRQDPGQGLRLIYYSQIVNDFQKGDIAEGYSVSREKKESFPLTVTSAQKNPTAFYLCASMAQGVRAANQPQHFGDGTRLSIL.

At least ten counts were recorded for this clone. The read finishes 3 residues shy of the CDR3 end, and the germline J gene is used to complete it. The chain employs TRBV9 and TRBJ2-5, with a tentative D call TRBD2 (5 bases). Trimming removed 0 bases at V and 3 bases at J, with 6 bases between. The CDR3 spans 13 residues. The germline gives CDR1 SGDLS, CDR2 YYNGEE. CDR3 bases read: TGTGCCAGCAGCGTAGACGGGGAAGAGACC. It specifies CASSVDGEET. The complete CDR3 reads CASSVDGEETQYF. Combining the CDR3 with reference TRBV9 and TRBJ2-5 gives the whole variable domain DSGVTQTPKHLITATGQRVTLRCSPRSGDLSVYWYQQSLDQGLQFLIQYYNGEERAKGNILERFSAQQFPDLHSELNLSSLELGDSALYFCASSVDGEETQYFGPGTRLLVL.

This clone was observed many times. Sequencing ends 3 residues short of the CDR3 end; the germline J gene provides the rest. The rearrangement uses TRBV2 and TRBJ2-1, with a possible D match to TRBD1 (6 bases). V lost 6 bases and J 3 bases, leaving 27 bases between the germline ends. The CDR3 loop spans 19 amino acids. The V gene's germline CDR1 is SNHLY and CDR2 FYNNEI. The part of the CDR3 DNA that was read is TGTGCCAGCAGGCGCCGTTCGCCCGGACAGTTGAAGGACTACAATGAG. The encoded protein is CASRRRSPGQLKDYNE. The entire CDR3 protein reads CASRRRSPGQLKDYNEQFF.

There are many counts of this clone. The read falls 3 residues short of the CDR3 end, and the missing part is taken from the germline J gene. The genes are TRBV5-6 and TRBJ1-2; TRBD1 matches at 9 bases. V was pared by 3 bases and J by 7 bases, with 7 bases of the junction left unmatched. This CDR3 contains 14 residues. Germline values: CDR1 SGHDT, CDR2 YYEEEE. The sequenced part of the CDR3 DNA is TGTGCCAGCAGCTGGACAGGGGCCAGGGGTGGC. Amino acid sequence: CASSWTGARGG. In full, the CDR3 is CASSWTGARGGYTF. The complete variable domain, with remaining parts taken from reference TRBV5-6 and TRBJ1-2, reads DAGVTQSPTHLIKTRGQQVTLRCSPKSGHDTVSWYQQALGQGPQFIFQYYEEEERQRGNFPDRFSGHQFPNYSSELNVNALLLGDSALYLCASSWTGARGGYTFGSGTRLTVV.

This clone was detected many times. Incomplete CDR3 DNA: TGCAGTGCTAGAGGGGCAGCAGAGACC. Translated, it gives CSARGAAET. The entire CDR3 is CSARGAAETQYF. V and J are TRBV20-1 and TRBJ2-5; D not resolved. The read halts 3 residues ahead of the CDR3 end, with the missing end drawn from the germline J gene. With 1 base removed from V and 4 bases from J, the gap between germline ends came to 7 bases. This CDR3 is built from 12 residues. The germline V gene encodes CDR1 DFQATT and CDR2 SNEGSKA (reference sequence).

This clone occurred many times. From the germline J gene comes the end of the CDR3, since the read stops 3 residues before it. The chain combines TRBV10-3 with TRBJ1-5; no firm D call. Per germline, CDR1 ENHRY and CDR2 SYGVKD. The length of the CDR3 is 13 residues. The V gene lost 4 bases and the J gene lost 3 bases, with 7 bases spanning the gap. CDR3 DNA (partial): TGTGCCATCAGTGCAGGAGACAATCAGCCC. It translates to CAISAGDNQP. The whole CDR3 sequence reads CAISAGDNQPQHF.

This clone is medium-sized in the sample. The CDR3 end falls 3 residues outside the read, so it is completed with the germline J gene. This chain joins TRBV28 and TRBJ2-3, with 14 bases fitting TRBD2. This CDR3 is 16 amino acids long. J was trimmed by 5 bases and V by 5 bases; bases with no gene match: 6. Germline CDR1 reads MDHEN; CDR2 reads SYDVKM. Partial CDR3 DNA: TGTGCCAGCAGTCAGGGACTAGCGGGGGTGGGAGATACG. Amino acid sequence: CASSQGLAGVGDT. The complete CDR3 reads CASSQGLAGVGDTQYF. Combining the CDR3 with reference TRBV28 and TRBJ2-3 gives the whole variable domain DVKVTQSSRYLVKRTGEKVFLECVQDMDHENMFWYRQDPGLGLRLIYFSYDVKMKEKGDIPEGYSVSREKKERFSLILESASTNQTSMYLCASSQGLAGVGDTQYFGPGTRLTVL.

By share, this clone ranks as medium-sized (0.01 to 0.1%). The read terminates 3 residues before the CDR3 end, so the remaining end is supplied by the germline J gene. The chain has TRBV30 and TRBJ2-1, with a possible D match to TRBD1 (6 bases). CDR3 length: 13 amino acids. Trimming removed 5 bases at V and 5 bases at J, with 13 bases between. Per the germline V gene, CDR1 is GTSNPN and CDR2 is SVGIG (reference sequence). The CDR3 DNA, read in part, is TGTGCCTGGGCGAAAGGACAGAACAATGAG. It is translated as CAWAKGQNNE. The entire CDR3 protein reads CAWAKGQNNEQFF.

This clone was observed a few times. Sequencing ends 3 residues short of the CDR3 end; the germline J gene provides the rest. The chain uses TRBV6-2 or TRBV6-3 and TRBJ1-6; no reliable D call. V shed 6 bases and J shed 10 bases, with 10 bases lying between them. Germline V gene lookup returns CDR1 MNHEY and CDR2 SVGEGT. The length of the CDR3 is 12 residues. CDR3 DNA (partial): TGTGCCAGCAGGGGGTCGGGGTCACCC. It specifies CASRGSGSP. The full CDR3 protein is CASRGSGSPLHF.

Ten or more counts support this clone. Sequencing ends 3 residues short of the CDR3 end; the germline J gene provides the rest. The chain has TRBV7-9 and TRBJ2-7; TRBD1 matches 7 bases. The germline gives CDR1 SEHNR, CDR2 FQNEAQ (reference sequence). This CDR3 region has 14 residues. J lost 4 bases, V lost 5 bases, and 8 bases had no gene match. The DNA read from the CDR3 is TGTGCCAGCAGCCGCCGGGACAGACCGTACGAG. Translating it yields CASSRRDRPYE. The full CDR3 protein is CASSRRDRPYEQYF.

This clone came up many times. The read is 3 residues too short to cover the CDR3 end, so that end is filled in from the germline J gene. V and J are TRBV6-2 or TRBV6-3 and TRBJ2-7; TRBD1 matches 7 bases. Unmatched junction bases numbered 7, after V lost 5 bases and J lost 6 bases. This CDR3 region has 13 residues. Germline loops: CDR1 MNHEY, CDR2 SVGEGT. The CDR3 DNA, read in part, is TGTGCCAGCAGTCGCGACAGGGCGCGCGAG. As protein: CASSRDRARE. The entire CDR3 sequence reads CASSRDRAREQYF.

This clone was observed many times. The sequence runs out 3 residues before the end of the CDR3; the remainder is reconstructed from the germline J gene. The chain combines TRBV5-1 with TRBJ2-7; 10 bases map to TRBD2. This CDR3 has 15 residues. Trimming cost V 4 bases and J 0 bases; bases outside gene matches: 4. CDR1 is SGHRS and CDR2 is YFSETQ in the germline V gene. CDR3 sequence reads: CASSTLAGDSYEQYF. The CDR3 DNA, read in part, is TGCGCCAGCAGCACCCTAGCGGGGGACTCCTACGAG.

At least ten counts were recorded for this clone. The read terminates 3 residues ahead of where the CDR3 ends, so the germline J gene completes it. The chain carries TRBV11-2 and TRBJ2-7; 8 bases are shared with TRBD1. CDR1 is SGHAT and CDR2 is FQNNGV in the germline V gene. This CDR3 has 15 residues. V lost 0 bases and J lost 6; bases outside the gene matches: 7. CDR3 DNA (partial): TGTGCCAGCAGCTTAGACCTGGACAGGGCTAGCGAG. Its translation: CASSLDLDRASE. The CDR3 reads in full as CASSLDLDRASEQYF.

There are many counts of this clone. The sequence runs out 3 residues before the end of the CDR3; the remainder is reconstructed from the germline J gene. The chain is built from TRBV5-1 and TRBJ1-1, with D maybe TRBD1 (5 bases). Looked up from germline, CDR1 is SGHRS and CDR2 is YFSETQ. The CDR3 has 13 residues. The CDR3 here is CASSLARQLEAFF. The CDR3 bases that were read are TGCGCCAGCAGCTTGGCCCGACAGCTCGAG. The full variable domain, in which reference TRBV5-1 and TRBJ1-1 provide the parts outside the CDR3, is KAGVTQTPRYLIKTRGQQVTLSCSPISGHRSVSWYQQTPGQGLQFLFEYFSETQRNKGNFPGRFSGRQFSNSRSEMNVSTLELGDSALYLCASSLARQLEAFFGQGTRLTVV.

This clone was recorded many times. CDR3: CATSESETQYF. CDR3 DNA (partial): TGTGCCACCAGTGAATCGGAGACC. The rearrangement links TRBV24-1 to TRBJ2-5; D not resolved. The read is 3 residues too short to cover the CDR3 end, so that end is filled in from the germline J gene. Germline V gives CDR1 KGHDR, CDR2 SFDVKD. Trimming stripped 4 bases from V and 5 bases from J, with 4 bases between. The CDR3 has 11 residues.

This clone occurred many times. The observed sequence ends 3 residues before the CDR3 terminus, with the missing tail filled in from the germline J gene. This chain joins TRBV6-2 or TRBV6-3 and TRBJ2-1; D is ambiguous. Germline V gives CDR1 MNHEY, CDR2 SVGEGT. The germline V and J ends were trimmed by 2 bases and 4 bases, with 3 bases remaining between them. The CDR3 has 12 residues. The covered CDR3 bases are TGTGCCAGCAGTTACCTATACAATGAG. Its translation: CASSYLYNE. The entire CDR3 sequence reads CASSYLYNEQFF.

This clone came up many times. The read comes to an end 3 residues before the CDR3 does, leaving the germline J gene to fill in the end. The chain recombines TRBV30 with TRBJ1-4; 10 bases agree with TRBD1. The CDR3 loop spans 18 amino acids. CDR1 is GTSNPN and CDR2 is SVGIG in the germline V gene (reference sequence). J was trimmed by 0 bases and V by 1 base; bases with no gene match: 8. The CDR3 DNA, read in part, is TGTGCCTGGAGTGGTAATTTTGGGACAGGGGCAACTAATGAAAAA. Amino acid sequence: CAWSGNFGTGATNEK. The full CDR3 protein is CAWSGNFGTGATNEKLFF.